The clone carrying this T cell receptor beta chain came up many times. The library was built from around 0.4 ug RNA with molecular barcoded adaptors for alpha/delta and beta/gamma chains. MiXCR, applied by TCRdb to the reads, yields one record per CDR3 protein. The sample consists of some 130,000 distinct CDR3 sequences, over 10% of them appearing once. The data originate from a study of read filtering for tumor transcriptome and immune sequencing. The CDR3 is 16 amino acids. The V end was cut by 4 bases, the J end by 0 bases, with 14 bases between. The V gene's germline CDR1 is SEHNR and CDR2 FQNEAQ (reference sequence).

This sequence was found in a donor over 35 with multiple myeloma. Source material: a population of CD138-negative cells sorted from bone marrow. V gene TRBV7-9 combines with J gene TRBJ2-3, with D possibly called TRBD1 or TRBD2 (5 bases each). The CDR3 region has the DNA TGTGCCAGCAGCTCCCAGGGACGGAGTAGCACAGATACGCAGTATTTT. This codes for CASSSQGRSSTDTQYF.